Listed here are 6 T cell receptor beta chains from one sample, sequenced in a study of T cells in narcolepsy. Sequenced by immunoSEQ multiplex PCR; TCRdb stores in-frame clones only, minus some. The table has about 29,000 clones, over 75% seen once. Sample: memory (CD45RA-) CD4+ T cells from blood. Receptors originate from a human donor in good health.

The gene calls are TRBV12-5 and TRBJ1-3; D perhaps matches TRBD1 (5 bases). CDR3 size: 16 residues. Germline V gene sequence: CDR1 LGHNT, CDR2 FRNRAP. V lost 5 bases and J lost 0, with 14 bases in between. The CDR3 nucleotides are TGTGCTAGTGGTCCCCCCGACAGCCTCTCTGGAAACACCATATATTTT. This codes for CASGPPDSLSGNTIYF.

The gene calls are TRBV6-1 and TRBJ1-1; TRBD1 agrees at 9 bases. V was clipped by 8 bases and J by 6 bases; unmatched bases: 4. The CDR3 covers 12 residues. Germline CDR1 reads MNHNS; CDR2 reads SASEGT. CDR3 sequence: CASRRTGAEAFF. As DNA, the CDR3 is TGTGCCAGCCGAAGGACAGGGGCTGAAGCTTTCTTT.

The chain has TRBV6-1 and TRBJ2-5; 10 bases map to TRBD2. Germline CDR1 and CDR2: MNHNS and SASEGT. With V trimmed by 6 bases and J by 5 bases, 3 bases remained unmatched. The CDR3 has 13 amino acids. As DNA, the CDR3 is TGTGCCAGCAGCACTAGCGGGAAGGAGACCCAGTACTTC. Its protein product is CASSTSGKETQYF.

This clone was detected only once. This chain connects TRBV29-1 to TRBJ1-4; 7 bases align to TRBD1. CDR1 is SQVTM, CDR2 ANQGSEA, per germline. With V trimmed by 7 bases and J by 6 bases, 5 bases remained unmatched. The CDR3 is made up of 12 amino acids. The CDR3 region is CSARTGHEKLFF. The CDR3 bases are TGCAGCGCCCGGACAGGTCATGAAAAACTGTTTTTT. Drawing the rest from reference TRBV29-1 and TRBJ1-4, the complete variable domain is SAVISQKPSRDICQRGTSLTIQCQVDSQVTMMFWYRQQPGQSLTLIATANQGSEATYESGFVIDKFPISRPNLTFSTLTVSNMSPEDSSIYLCSARTGHEKLFFGSGTQLSVL.

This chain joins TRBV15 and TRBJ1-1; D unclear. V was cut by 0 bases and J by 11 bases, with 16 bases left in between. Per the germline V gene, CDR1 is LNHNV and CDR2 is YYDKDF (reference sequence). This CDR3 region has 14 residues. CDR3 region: CATSRDRAAGEAFF. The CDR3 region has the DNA TGTGCCACCAGCAGAGATAGGGCAGCCGGAGAGGCTTTCTTT.

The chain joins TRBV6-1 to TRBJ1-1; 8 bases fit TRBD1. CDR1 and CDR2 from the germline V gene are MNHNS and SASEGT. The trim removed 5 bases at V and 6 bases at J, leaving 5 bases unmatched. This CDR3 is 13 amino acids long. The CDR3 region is CASSSDRGPEAFF. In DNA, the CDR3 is TGTGCCAGCAGTTCCGACAGGGGCCCTGAAGCTTTCTTT.